The present T cell receptor (beta chain) was sequenced within a study of blood T cell repertoires in COVID-19. Study-level background: Donors in the United States, Italy and Spain gave samples during acute or convalescent COVID-19.

Germline V gene data show CDR1 as SSHAT and CDR2 as FNYEAQ (reference sequence). This CDR3 is 12 amino acids long. V was pared by 4 bases and J by 5 bases, with 8 bases between. This study enrolled people aged about 18 to 95 from about two dozen US geographic areas. Sequencing was performed with immunoSEQ multiplex PCR; in TCRdb, only in-frame clones are kept and a portion is missing. The table includes some 340,000 clones, around 86% detected once. The receptor was derived from a woman aged 45 to 65 who had recovered from COVID-19. The sequencing input was PBMCs or T cells enriched from blood (not recorded which). V usage is TRBV7-7 and J usage is TRBJ2-5, with D unresolved. The CDR3 reads CASSSPEETQYF. The CDR3 nucleotides are TGTGCCAGCAGCTCTCCCGAGGAGACCCAGTACTTC.